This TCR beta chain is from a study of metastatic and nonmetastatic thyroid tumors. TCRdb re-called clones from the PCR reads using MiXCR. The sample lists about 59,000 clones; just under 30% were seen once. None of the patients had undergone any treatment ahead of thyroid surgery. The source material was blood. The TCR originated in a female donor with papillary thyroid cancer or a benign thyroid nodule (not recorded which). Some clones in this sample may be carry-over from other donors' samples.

The CDR3 bases are TGCGCCAGCAGTGAGATGGGACTAGCGGGATGGGCAGATACGCAGTATTTT. Translated: CASSEMGLAGWADTQYF. This chain joins TRBV10-1 and TRBJ2-3, with 13 nucleotides matching TRBD2. The CDR3 has 17 residues. Trimming at V came to 2 bases and at J to 4 bases, leaving 6 bases not matched to a gene. Germline CDR1 and CDR2: WNHNN and SYGVQD (reference sequence).